Presented here are 3 T cell receptor beta chains from one specimen sequenced in a study of neurological immune-mediated disorders. TCRdb re-called the 5' RACE reads through MiXCR, storing one row per CDR3 protein. Here the sample spans around 10,000 distinct CDR3 sequences, roughly 21% being singletons. The sequenced sample was CD8+ T cells from blood. The source is a woman aged 60-70 years with HTLV-1-associated myelopathy (HAM/TSP).

This clonotype was counted at least ten times. The chain combines TRBV20-1 with TRBJ2-3, with D perhaps matching TRBD2 (6 bases). Trimming removed 2 bases at V and 3 bases at J, with 21 bases between. CDR3 length: 17 amino acids. Germline-derived CDR1 and CDR2 are DFQATT and SNEGSKA (reference sequence). The CDR3 DNA is TGCAGTGCTAGACCCGCCTATGACGGGAGAGGAACAGATACGCAGTATTTT. This codes for CSARPAYDGRGTDTQYF.

In this sample, this clonotype turned up many times. V usage is TRBV7-9 and J usage is TRBJ2-2; no definite D call. In germline, CDR1 is SEHNR, CDR2 FQNEAQ (reference sequence). V was clipped by 4 bases and J by 6 bases, with 12 bases between them. The length of the CDR3 is 14 residues. For the CDR3, the DNA is TGTGCCAGCAGCTCCGGACGGAGTCCCGGGGAGCTGTTTTTT. Protein product: CASSSGRSPGELFF.

By proportion, this clonotype is medium-sized. This chain links TRBV9 with TRBJ2-3; D is unresolved. The length of the CDR3 is 14 residues. CDR1 is SGDLS and CDR2 is YYNGEE in the germline V gene. With 4 bases removed from V and 6 bases from J, the gap between germline ends came to 15 bases. For the CDR3, the DNA is TGTGCCAGCAGCCTTAGTCTGAGCGCTGATACGCAGTATTTT. Its protein product is CASSLSLSADTQYF. The full variable domain, in which reference TRBV9 and TRBJ2-3 provide the parts outside the CDR3, is DSGVTQTPKHLITATGQRVTLRCSPRSGDLSVYWYQQSLDQGLQFLIQYYNGEERAKGNILERFSAQQFPDLHSELNLSSLELGDSALYFCASSLSLSADTQYFGPGTRLTVL.